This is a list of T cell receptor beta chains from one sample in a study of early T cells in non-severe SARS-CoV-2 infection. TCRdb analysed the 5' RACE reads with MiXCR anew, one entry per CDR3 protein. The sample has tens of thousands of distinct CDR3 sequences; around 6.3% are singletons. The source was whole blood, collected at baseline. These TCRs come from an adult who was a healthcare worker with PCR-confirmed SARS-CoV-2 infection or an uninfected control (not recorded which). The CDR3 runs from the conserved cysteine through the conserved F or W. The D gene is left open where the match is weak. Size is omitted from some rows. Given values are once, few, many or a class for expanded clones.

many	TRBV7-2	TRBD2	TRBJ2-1	CASSISGSVHNEQFF	TGTGCCAGCAGCATTAGCGGGAGTGTGCACAATGAGCAGTTCTTC
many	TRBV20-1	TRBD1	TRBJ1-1	CSAPRTGHMLAFF	TGCAGTGCCCCTAGGACAGGTCATATGCTGGCTTTCTTT
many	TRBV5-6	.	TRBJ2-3	CASSLAQVSTDTQYF	TGTGCCAGCAGCTTGGCACAGGTTAGCACAGATACGCAGTATTTT
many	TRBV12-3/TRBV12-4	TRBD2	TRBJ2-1	CASSPRVAGINEQFF	TGTGCCAGCAGTCCCCGGGTAGCGGGGATCAATGAGCAGTTCTTC
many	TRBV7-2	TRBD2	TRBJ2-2	CASSLDRPLAGGTGELFF	TGTGCCAGCAGCTTAGATCGTCCCCTAGCGGGAGGGACCGGGGAGCTGTTTTTT
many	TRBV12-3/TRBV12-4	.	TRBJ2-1	CASRGTRVNEQFF	TGTGCCAGCAGGGGGACAAGGGTCAATGAGCAGTTCTTC
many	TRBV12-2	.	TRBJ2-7	CASRPSPTTSGWPPYEQYF	TGTGCAAGTCGCCCTAGCCCGACGACTAGCGGGTGGCCTCCCTACGAGCAGTACTTC
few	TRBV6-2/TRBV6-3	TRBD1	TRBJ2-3	CASSFPTGASTDTQYF	TGTGCCAGCAGCTTCCCAACAGGGGCCAGCACAGATACGCAGTATTTT
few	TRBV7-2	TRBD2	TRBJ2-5	CASSVGLAGGGQETQYF	TGTGCCAGCAGTGTAGGACTAGCGGGGGGCGGGCAAGAGACCCAGTACTTC
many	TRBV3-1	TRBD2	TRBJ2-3	CASSLLTSGSGDTQYF	TGTGCCAGCAGCCTATTGACTAGCGGGAGTGGTGATACGCAGTATTTT
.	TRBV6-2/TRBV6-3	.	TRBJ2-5	CATRRNQETQYF	TGTGCCACCCGTAGGAACCAAGAGACCCAGTACTTC
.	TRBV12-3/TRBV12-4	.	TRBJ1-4	CASRGGAIGEKLFF	TGTGCCAGCAGAGGAGGGGCGATAGGGGAAAAACTGTTTTTT
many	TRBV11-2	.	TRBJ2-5	CASSPGTAAETQYF	TGTGCCAGCAGCCCAGGAACCGCGGCAGAGACCCAGTACTTC
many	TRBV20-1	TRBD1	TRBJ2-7	CSAYKQGTYEQYF	TGCAGTGCTTACAAACAGGGGACCTACGAGCAGTACTTC
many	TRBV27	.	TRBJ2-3	CATTGVESTDTQYF	TGTGCCACTACGGGGGTGGAAAGCACAGATACGCAGTATTTT
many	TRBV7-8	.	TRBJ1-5	CASSLAWGNQPQHF	TGTGCCAGCAGCTTAGCGTGGGGCAATCAGCCCCAGCATTTT
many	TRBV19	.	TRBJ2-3	CASSIRGGGTDTQYF	TGTGCCAGTAGTATAAGAGGGGGAGGCACAGATACGCAGTATTTT
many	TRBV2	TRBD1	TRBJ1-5	CASRVGTENQPQHF	TGTGCCAGCAGGGTGGGGACAGAGAATCAGCCCCAGCATTTT
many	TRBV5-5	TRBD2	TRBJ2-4	CASSLGLAGKYF	TGTGCCAGCAGCTTGGGACTAGCGGGGAAGTACTTC
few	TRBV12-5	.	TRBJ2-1	CASKGYNEQFF	TGTGCTAGTAAGGGGTATAATGAGCAGTTCTTC
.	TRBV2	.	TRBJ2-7	CASSLQHTTYEQYF	TGTGCCAGCAGCTTGCAACATACCACATACGAGCAGTACTTC
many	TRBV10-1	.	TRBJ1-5	CASSESTHQPQHF	TGCGCCAGCAGTGAGTCGACTCATCAGCCCCAGCATTTT
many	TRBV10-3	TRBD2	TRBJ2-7	CAISEQGLAGFGGYF	TGTGCCATCAGTGAGCAAGGCCTAGCGGGCTTCGGGGGGTACTTC
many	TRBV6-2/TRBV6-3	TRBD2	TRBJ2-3	CASSYAASGSLTRTDTQYF	TGTGCCAGCAGTTATGCGGCTAGCGGGAGCTTGACACGGACAGATACGCAGTATTTT
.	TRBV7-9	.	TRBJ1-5	CASSRGGQPQHF	TGTGCCAGCAGCCGAGGGGGACAGCCCCAGCATTTT
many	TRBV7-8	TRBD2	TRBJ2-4	CASSTRGGGYIQYF	TGTGCCAGCAGCACGCGGGGGGGCGGTTACATTCAGTACTTC
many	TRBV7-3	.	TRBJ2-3	CASSPDYTDTQYF	TGTGCCAGCAGCCCAGACTACACAGATACGCAGTATTTT
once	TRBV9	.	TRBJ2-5	CASSPGTEGTQYF	TGTGCCAGCAGCCCGGGGACTGAAGGGACCCAGTACTTC
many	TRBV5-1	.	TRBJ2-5	CASSRKGTKETQYF	TGCGCCAGCAGCCGAAAGGGGACAAAAGAGACCCAGTACTTC
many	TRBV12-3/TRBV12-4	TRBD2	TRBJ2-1	CASSFLGGAYNEQFF	TGTGCCAGCAGTTTCCTTGGGGGGGCCTACAATGAGCAGTTCTTC
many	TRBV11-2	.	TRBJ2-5	CASSLVAGLTYF	TGTGCCAGCAGCTTAGTGGCGGGACTTACTTACTTC
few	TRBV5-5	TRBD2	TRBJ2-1	CASSRPSGNEQFF	TGTGCCAGCAGCCGACCTAGCGGGAATGAGCAGTTCTTC
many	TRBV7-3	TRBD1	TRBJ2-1	CASSLGQGNEQFF	TGTGCCAGCAGCCTAGGACAGGGCAATGAGCAGTTCTTC
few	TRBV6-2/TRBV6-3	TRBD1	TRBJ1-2	CASSLHSGTGGGYTF	TGTGCCAGCAGTCTTCATTCTGGTACAGGGGGTGGCTACACCTTC
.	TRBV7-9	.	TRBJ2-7	CASSLLTASYEQYF	TGTGCCAGCAGCTTATTGACCGCTTCCTACGAGCAGTACTTC
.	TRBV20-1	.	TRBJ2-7	CSARVAGDEQYF	TGCAGTGCTAGAGTGGCAGGGGACGAGCAGTACTTC
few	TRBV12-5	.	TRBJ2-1	CASAQGSYNEQFF	TGTGCTAGTGCCCAAGGCTCCTACAATGAGCAGTTCTTC
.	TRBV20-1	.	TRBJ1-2	CSANTFQGFGYTF	TGCAGTGCCAACACGTTTCAGGGGTTTGGCTACACCTTC
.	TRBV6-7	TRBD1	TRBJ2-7	CAARQGLTEEQYF	TGTGCCGCCAGACAGGGGTTAACCGAGGAGCAGTACTTC
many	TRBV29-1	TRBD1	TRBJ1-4	CSVTGTAEELFF	TGCAGCGTAACCGGGACAGCCGAGGAACTGTTTTTT
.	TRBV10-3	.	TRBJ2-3	CAISVGDTQYF	TGTGCCATCAGTGTTGGGGATACGCAGTATTTT
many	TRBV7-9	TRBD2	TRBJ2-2	CASSSGQLSGRGTGELFF	TGTGCCAGCAGCTCAGGTCAACTTAGCGGGAGAGGTACCGGGGAGCTGTTTTTT
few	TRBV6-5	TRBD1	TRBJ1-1	CASSTLLTGGTEAFF	TGTGCCAGCAGCACCCTTTTGACAGGGGGCACTGAAGCTTTCTTT
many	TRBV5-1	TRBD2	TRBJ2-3	CASSLTAGTSGRAPSNTQYF	TGCGCCAGCAGCTTGACCGCCGGGACTAGCGGGAGGGCCCCCTCGAATACGCAGTATTTT
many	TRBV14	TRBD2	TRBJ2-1	CASSQDLAGLGGNEQFF	TGTGCCAGCAGCCAAGATCTCGCGGGACTAGGTGGCAATGAGCAGTTCTTC
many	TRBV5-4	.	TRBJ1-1	CASSLGAGANTEAFF	TGTGCCAGCAGCCTCGGCGCTGGTGCGAACACTGAAGCTTTCTTT
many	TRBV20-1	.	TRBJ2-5	CSANPPHGALQETQYF	TGCAGTGCAAACCCACCTCACGGAGCCCTACAAGAGACCCAGTACTTC
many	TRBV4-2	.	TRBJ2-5	CASSQESASSETQYF	TGTGCCAGCAGCCAAGAATCGGCTAGCTCGGAGACCCAGTACTTC
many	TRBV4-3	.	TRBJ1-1	CASSQGHEVGGNTEAFF	TGCGCCAGCAGCCAAGGACATGAAGTTGGGGGGAACACTGAAGCTTTCTTT
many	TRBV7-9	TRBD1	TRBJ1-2	CASSFGQGNYGYTF	TGTGCCAGCAGCTTTGGACAGGGGAACTATGGCTACACCTTC
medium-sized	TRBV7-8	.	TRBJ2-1	CASSLASGTQNEQFF	TGTGCCAGCAGCTTAGCGTCCGGGACCCAAAATGAGCAGTTCTTC
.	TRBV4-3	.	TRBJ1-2	CASSQDGAGFGYTF	TGCGCCAGCAGCCAAGATGGAGCAGGGTTTGGCTACACCTTC
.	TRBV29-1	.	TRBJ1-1	CSVPRDIGTEAFF	TGCAGCGTGCCCAGGGATATTGGTACTGAAGCTTTCTTT
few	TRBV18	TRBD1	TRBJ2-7	CASSLDRVEQYF	TGTGCCAGCTCACTGGACAGGGTGGAGCAGTACTTC
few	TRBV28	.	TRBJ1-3	CASSSRTLSSGNTIYF	TGTGCCAGCAGTTCGAGGACGCTGAGCTCTGGAAACACCATATATTTT
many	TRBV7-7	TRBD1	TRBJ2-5	CASSLLGQGLETQYF	TGTGCTAGCAGCTTACTGGGACAGGGGTTGGAGACCCAGTACTTC
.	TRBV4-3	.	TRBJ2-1	CASSQDVTPSSYNEQFF	TGCGCCAGCAGCCAAGACGTGACGCCCAGCTCCTACAATGAGCAGTTCTTC
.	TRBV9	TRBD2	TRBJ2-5	CASSVEGLAGETQETQYF	TGTGCCAGCAGCGTAGAGGGTTTAGCGGGAGAGACGCAAGAGACCCAGTACTTC
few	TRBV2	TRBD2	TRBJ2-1	CASSEKAPSGSFLEQFF	TGTGCCAGCAGTGAAAAGGCTCCTAGCGGGAGTTTCCTTGAGCAGTTCTTC
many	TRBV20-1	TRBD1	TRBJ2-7	CSARVGTVPYEQYF	TGCAGTGCTAGAGTTGGGACAGTCCCCTACGAGCAGTACTTC